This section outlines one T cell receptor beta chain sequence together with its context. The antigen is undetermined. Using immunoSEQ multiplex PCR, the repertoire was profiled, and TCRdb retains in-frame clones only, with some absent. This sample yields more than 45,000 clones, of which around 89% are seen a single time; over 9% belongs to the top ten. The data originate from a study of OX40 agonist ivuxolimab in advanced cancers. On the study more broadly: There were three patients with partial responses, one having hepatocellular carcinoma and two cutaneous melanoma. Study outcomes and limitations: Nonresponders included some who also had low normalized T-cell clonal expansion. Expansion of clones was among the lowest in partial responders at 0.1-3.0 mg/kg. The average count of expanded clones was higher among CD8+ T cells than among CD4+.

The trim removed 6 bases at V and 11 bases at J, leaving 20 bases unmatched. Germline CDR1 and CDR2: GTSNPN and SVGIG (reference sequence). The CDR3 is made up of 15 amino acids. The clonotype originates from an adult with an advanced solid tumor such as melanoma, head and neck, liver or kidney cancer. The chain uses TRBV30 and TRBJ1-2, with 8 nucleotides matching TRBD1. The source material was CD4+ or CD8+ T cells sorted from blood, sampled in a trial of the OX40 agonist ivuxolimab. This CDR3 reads CACLLWGQDLKRYTF. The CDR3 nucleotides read TGTGCCTGCCTCCTGTGGGGACAGGACCTTAAGAGGTACACCTTC. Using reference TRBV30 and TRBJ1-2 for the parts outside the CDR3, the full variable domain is SQTIHQWPATLVQPVGSPLSLECTVEGTSNPNLYWYRQAAGRGLQLLFYSVGIGQISSEVPQNLSASRPQDRQFILSSKKLLLSDSGFYLCACLLWGQDLKRYTFGSGTRLTVV.